The rows below give T cell receptor beta chains drawn from one sample of a study of shared clonotypes between healthy human individuals. The table came from immunoSEQ multiplex PCR; TCRdb's copy has only in-frame clones and leaves some out. Of some 89,000 clones in the sample, 67% were seen once. The sample taken for sequencing was memory CD8+ T cells sorted from blood. Receptors originate from a man aged 25 to 45 in good health. Both conserved end residues are trimmed from each CDR3.

v_gene | CDR3aa
TRBV11-2 | ASSLVGGRSTDTQY
TRBV4-1 | ASTGTSGILSYNEQF
TRBV11-1 | ASSFMEGIFYNEQF
TRBV28 | ASSILSSGIYGDTQY
TRBV28 | ASSYQFDGEAF
TRBV6-1 | ASSVVGNIQY
TRBV11-1 | ASGHNEQY
TRBV19 | ASRGTGQGRDEQY
TRBV5-1 | ASSLPGTSYNEQF
TRBV12-2 | ASRFVPWSPDTQY
TRBV6-5 | ASSAGTAPYEQY
TRBV15 | ATSSSDYEQY
TRBV6-1 | ASSALAFAYEQY
TRBV6-4 | ASSDGTSGNEQF
TRBV4-1 | ASSQDQGSNQPQH
TRBV19 | ASLGGFEPQH
TRBV27 | ASRVVPGTSGGQF
TRBV23-1 | ASGGGGPGEAF
TRBV5-1 | APNGWGEGLTDTQY
TRBV7-9 | ASSSLPQVGASGANVLT
TRBV9 | ASSVEASGSYEQY
TRBV19 | ASVQKGGGTEAF
TRBV5-5 | ASSLVPENIQY
TRBV7-2 | ASSAATGRVETQY
TRBV9 | ASSADRVAGANVLT
TRBV29-1 | SVDVKGTDQETQY
TRBV13 | ASSSSTSGSSYEQY
TRBV5-5 | ASSFGYSYEQY
TRBV18 | ASSFSRDSYEQY
TRBV9 | ASSATGAQGREAQY
TRBV28 | ASSWGASYEQY
TRBV27 | ASSFFGYEQY
TRBV28 | ASSFDTSGRDTQY